This T cell receptor (beta chain) emerged from a study of T cells in Graves' hyperthyroidism and ophthalmopathy (dated by TCRdb to between 2018 and 2021). As for the study more broadly: Peripheral blood was collected at initial diagnosis, before any treatment. Whether ophthalmopathy could be predicted prospectively was tested in an independent validation cohort made up of 18 hyperthyroidism patients plus 17 patients who later progressed to ophthalmopathy. Once sampling was done, hyperthyroidism patients were given methimazole at a starting dose of 30 mg daily, whereas ophthalmopathy patients were given high-dose intravenous methylprednisolone. TCR V-J signatures able to tell the groups apart were searched for in a discovery cohort of 90 to 100 patients, of whom over 40 had Graves' ophthalmopathy and around 57 had stable Graves' hyperthyroidism. For training and testing, the approximately 92 patients in the discovery cohort were randomly divided in a 7:3 ratio. In over five Graves' hyperthyroidism patients, the study also compared T-cell repertoires from thyroid tissue with T-cell repertoires from blood. TCR Vbeta CDR3 sequencing of 120 to 150 peripheral blood samples (under 45 ophthalmopathy, roughly 72 hyperthyroidism and approximately 17 progressor patients) is reported in the paper.

In the ophthalmopathy patients, disease was moderately to severely active, with a Clinical Activity Score of 3 or more, a NOSPECS grade of 4 or more, and a duration of less than 3 months. Patients with uncontrolled infections, other autoimmune diseases, pregnancy or lactation were excluded. Diagnoses were based on clinical symptoms, serum thyroxine and TRAb, thyroid ultrasound and orbital computed tomography. PBMCs were separated from roughly 10 ml of fresh peripheral blood using Ficoll-Paque density gradient centrifugation. Total RNA was extracted with Trizol reagent, and quality was checked on an Agilent 2100 Bioanalyzer. The TCR beta CDR3 regions were amplified from the RNA transcripts. For the first round of RT-PCR on the TCR CDR3, the HTBI primer set was used together with the Qiagen OneStep RT-PCR kit. A second multiplex PCR round built the libraries, followed by size selection and purification. The libraries were sequenced on an Illumina HiSeq2000 using paired-end 100 bp reads. From the authors' description of their analysis: SOAPnuke was used to process the raw data, with reads discarded if the reads contained adapters or uncalled bases, had a mean Phred below 15, or lacked an exact constant-primer or identifier match. High-quality paired reads were merged using COPE v1.2.5, and each unique nucleotide sequence was defined as a clonotype. Clonotypes were aligned to IMGT TRBV, TRBD and TRBJ reference segments using MiTCR v1.1. Only V-J combinations with frequency above 0.0001, covering roughly 99% of repertoires, were analysed. A TCS score was defined as the ratio between F50 (clonal expansion) and ExV (chaos), using BLOSUM62-based TCRdist between CDR3 peptides within each V-J. Welch's t-statistics and random forest reduced 450 to 600 V-J features to 13, which were used in a naive Bayes classifier (R e1071). The raw public data were reprocessed by TCRdb itself: fastp quality trimming at Q25, MiXCR clonotype calling, in-frame beta chains only. Each CDR3 protein gets just one entry, which takes the most common genes and DNA from the rows behind it. These V and J calls are TCRdb output, not the study's own analysis. This sample is represented by roughly 550,000 distinct CDR3 sequences; about 16% of them were singletons. The ten biggest clones cover 25% to 30% of the sample.

What the work shows at the level of the full study, not this receptor alone: In cross-validation, a model built on a 13 V-J signature told ophthalmopathy apart from stable hyperthyroidism with approximately 90% sensitivity and roughly 81% specificity, and in testing the same model reached 80%/75%. Most expanded thyroid clonotypes (frequency above 0.001) were also found in blood, which suggests that blood repertoires may mirror thyroid immune responses. In validation, progression to ophthalmopathy was predicted by the model with 70.59% sensitivity and about 72% specificity, a median of about 6.4 months before onset. Sample size was not statistically predetermined, and blinding of investigators to group allocation was not performed.

Deletion took 7 bases off V and 4 bases off J, with a span of 19 bases between the germline ends. From the cysteine up to the phenylalanine, the CDR3 has a length of 14 residues. Only the CDR3 portion is preserved as DNA: 42 bases, with reading frame beginning at the first base. The germline V gene encodes CDR1 SQVTM and CDR2 ANQGSEA. Concerning this clonotype: Its antigen remains unidentified. No base-level quality is on record; no much larger clone is a single base apart.

The sequence joins TRBV29-1 to TRBJ1-2, with the D gene too uncertain to name. This clonotype was sampled from a woman in her 30s with Graves' ophthalmopathy. Sequencing used blood. This receptor has the CDR3 CSASDGPGPYGYTF. The DNA sequence is TGCAGCGCGTCGGACGGCCCTGGGCCCTATGGCTACACCTTC.